These 24 T cell receptor beta chains were all obtained from the same sample, sequenced in a study of T cells in Graves' hyperthyroidism and ophthalmopathy. RNA transcripts served as the template for amplifying TCR beta CDR3 regions. The HTBI primer set was used in a first-round RT-PCR of the TCR CDR3. TCRdb used MiXCR to reprocess the multiplex PCR reads, holding one entry per CDR3 protein. The sample gives some 550,000 distinct CDR3 sequences, less than 25% of which show up once; about 30% is in the top ten. The sequenced sample was blood. The receptor source for this set is a man younger than 35 with Graves' hyperthyroidism.

The sample holds many counts of this clonotype. The chain joins TRBV19 to TRBJ1-5; 11 bases fit TRBD1. Germline V gives CDR1 LNHDA, CDR2 SQIVND (reference sequence). The CDR3 has 17 residues. V lost 5 bases, J lost 2 bases, and 8 bases stayed unmatched. The CDR3 loop reads CASSWGTGGRGNQPQHF. CDR3 sequence (DNA): TGTGCCAGTAGTTGGGGGACAGGGGGTAGGGGCAATCAGCCCCAGCATTTT.

This clonotype was counted many times. The V and J genes are TRBV10-3 and TRBJ1-5; tentative D call: TRBD1 (5 bases). V dropped 6 bases and J dropped 9 bases, with 15 bases sitting between them. The CDR3 loop spans 13 amino acids. CDR1 is ENHRY, CDR2 SYGVKD, per germline. This CDR3 reads CAIRGTAVSPQHF. For the CDR3, the DNA is TGTGCCATCAGGGGGACCGCCGTTTCGCCCCAGCATTTT.

The rearrangement links TRBV20-1 to TRBJ1-6; D might be TRBD1 (6 bases). V was cut by 5 bases and J by 8 bases, with 16 bases left in between. Per germline, CDR1 DFQATT and CDR2 SNEGSKA (reference sequence). There are 14 residues in the CDR3. Here the CDR3 reads CSAGGGFGDSPLHF. CDR3 sequence (DNA): TGCAGTGCTGGAGGGGGGTTCGGTGATTCACCCCTCCACTTT.

This clonotype was recorded at least ten times. The chain recombines TRBV28 with TRBJ1-1; 7 bases line up with TRBD1. The CDR3 spans 13 residues. V was clipped by 2 bases and J by 7 bases; unmatched bases: 4. CDR1 and CDR2 (germline): MDHEN, SYDVKM. In DNA, the CDR3 is TGTGCCAGCAGTTTAACAGGGGATGGTGAAGCTTTCTTT. It encodes CASSLTGDGEAFF.

This clonotype was observed at least ten times. Here the CDR3 reads CASNREGQGTEAFF. CDR3 coding DNA: TGTGCCAGCAACAGAGAGGGACAGGGCACTGAAGCTTTCTTT. V gene TRBV6-1 combines with J gene TRBJ1-1, with 9 positions matching TRBD1. Trimming cost V 7 bases and J 4 bases; bases outside gene matches: 7. Germline values: CDR1 MNHNS, CDR2 SASEGT. This CDR3 spans 14 amino acids.

This clonotype was counted many times. The chain employs TRBV11-1 and TRBJ1-2; 7 bases match TRBD1. This CDR3 has 13 amino acids. The J segment lost 7 bases and the V segment lost 3 bases, leaving 5 bases of the junction unmatched. The V gene's germline CDR1 is SGHAT and CDR2 FQDESV (reference sequence). CDR3 protein: CASSFGRGSGYTF. CDR3 DNA sequence: TGTGCCAGCAGCTTCGGCAGGGGGAGTGGCTACACCTTC.

The V call is TRBV12-3 or TRBV12-4, the J call TRBJ2-2, with D perhaps matching TRBD1 (6 bases). Between the trimmed V and J ends, which lost 6 bases and 4 bases, there was a span of 15 bases. CDR3 length equals 15 residues. CDR3 loop: CASSPRGKSTGELFF. CDR3 sequence (DNA): TGTGCCAGCAGCCCCAGGGGAAAAAGCACCGGGGAGCTGTTTTTT.

The CDR3 sequence: CAWNPTGTTEAFF. The CDR3 region has the DNA TGTGCCTGGAATCCGACAGGGACTACTGAAGCTTTCTTT. The chain couples TRBV30 to TRBJ1-1, with TRBD1 identical over 7 bases. V dropped 4 bases and J dropped 5; count of bases not matched to a gene: 7. Per the germline V gene, CDR1 is GTSNPN and CDR2 is SVGIG (reference sequence). This CDR3 has 13 residues.

The gene calls are TRBV28 and TRBJ2-5; D is undetermined. The germline V gene has CDR1 MDHEN and CDR2 SYDVKM. Trimming cost V 6 bases and J 2 bases, with 7 bases left between them. The length of the CDR3 is 12 residues. The CDR3 sequence: CASSNSQETQYF. CDR3 DNA: TGTGCCAGCAGCAATTCTCAAGAGACCCAGTACTTC.

This clonotype has ten or more counts. The gene calls are TRBV12-3 or TRBV12-4 and TRBJ1-1; TRBD1 agrees at 7 bases. This CDR3 spans 12 amino acids. The trim removed 5 bases at V and 8 bases at J, leaving 5 bases unmatched. In nucleotides, the CDR3 is TGTGCCAGCAGTCAGGGGGGCGGGGAAGCTTTCTTT. As protein: CASSQGGGEAFF.

This clonotype was seen repeatedly, ten times or more. This chain connects TRBV12-3 or TRBV12-4 to TRBJ1-2, with 9 bases that match TRBD1. The V gene end was trimmed by 6 bases and the J gene end by 5 bases; junction bases not matched to a gene: 10. The CDR3 consists of 15 residues. The DNA of the CDR3 is TGTGCCAGCAGCCCCACCGACAGGGGGGCTTATGGCTACACCTTC. Residues: CASSPTDRGAYGYTF.

This clonotype was observed at least ten times. This chain uses TRBV11-2 with TRBJ2-5; 9 positions match TRBD2. This CDR3 comprises 16 residues. The V and J ends lost 5 bases and 0 bases, in that order; junction bases with no gene match: 7. CDR1 is SGHAT and CDR2 is FQNNGV in the germline V gene. CDR3 bases: TGTGCCAGCAGCCCTTTGGCGGGGGGGCACCAAGAGACCCAGTACTTC. This translates into CASSPLAGGHQETQYF. The entire variable domain, with the rest obtained from reference TRBV11-2 and TRBJ2-5, is as follows: EAGVAQSPRYKIIEKRQSVAFWCNPISGHATLYWYQQILGQGPKLLIQFQNNGVVDDSQLPKDRFSAERLKGVDSTLKIQPAKLEDSAVYLCASSPLAGGHQETQYFGPGTRLLVL.

In this sample, this clonotype turned up many times. The chain has TRBV6-5 and TRBJ1-1; 11 bases fit TRBD1. With V trimmed by 5 bases and J by 1 base, 3 bases remained unmatched. The CDR3 totals 15 residues. CDR1 MNHEY and CDR2 SVGAGI come from the germline V gene. This CDR3 reads CASSRTGGENTEAFF. The CDR3, as DNA: TGTGCCAGCAGTCGGACAGGGGGCGAGAACACTGAAGCTTTCTTT.

About this clonotype itself: With a much larger clone just one base away, this may be a read error. V usage is TRBV19 and J usage is TRBJ1-5; no definite D call. Germline values: CDR1 LNHDA, CDR2 SQIVND (reference sequence). This CDR3 has 15 amino acids. V shed 1 base and J shed 5 bases, with 12 bases lying between them. The DNA for the CDR3 is TGTGCCAGTAGTATAGTCCCCACAAGCTATCAGCCCCAGCATTTT. This translates into CASSIVPTSYQPQHF. Full variable domain (missing parts from reference TRBV19 and TRBJ1-5): DGGITQSPKYLFRKEGQNVTLSCEQNLNHDAMYWYRQDPGQGLRLIYYSQIVNDFQKGDIAEGYSVSREKKESFPLTVTSAQKNPTAFYLCASSIVPTSYQPQHFGDGTRLSIL.

This clonotype was seen many times. CDR3 DNA: TGTGCCAGCAGTTCGACAAGGAACCAGCCCCAGCATTTT. Its protein product is CASSSTRNQPQHF. This chain connects TRBV12-3 or TRBV12-4 to TRBJ1-5; D is uncertain. CDR3 length: 13 amino acids. Between the trimmed V and J ends, which lost 4 bases and 7 bases, there was a span of 11 bases.

This clonotype was detected ten times or more. The chain employs TRBV12-5 and TRBJ2-7; the D is unclear. CDR1 and CDR2 (germline): LGHNT, FRNRAP. Trimming took off 0 bases at V and 0 bases at J, with 21 bases between the two ends. The CDR3 spans 19 residues. CDR3 in DNA: TGTGCTAGTGGTTTGGTAAATTCGGGCGCTGGGATCCCCTCCTACGAGCAGTACTTC. This gives the protein CASGLVNSGAGIPSYEQYF.

This clonotype was seen only a few times. The junction differs from germline at one of its ends, possibly a read error. This chain uses TRBV2 with TRBJ1-5; D is undetermined. This CDR3 has 14 residues. In germline, CDR1 is SNHLY, CDR2 FYNNEI. CDR3 sequence reads: CASSSRSSNQPQHF. The CDR3 coding sequence is TGTGCCAGCAGTTCACGTAGTAGCAATCAGCCCCAACATTTT.

The chain carries TRBV12-3 or TRBV12-4 and TRBJ1-5; 9 positions agree with TRBD1. This CDR3 region has 13 residues. The ends lost 6 bases at V and 7 bases at J; junction bases unmatched: 4. DNA for the CDR3: TGTGCCAGCAGCGGGACAGGGAGGCAGCCCCAGCATTTT. As protein: CASSGTGRQPQHF.

This clonotype was recorded at least ten times. The rearrangement uses TRBV12-3 or TRBV12-4 and TRBJ1-2; tentative D call: TRBD1 (5 bases). Trimming pared 7 bases from V and 2 bases from J, leaving 14 bases between. This CDR3 region has 14 residues. CDR3 amino acids: CASTSWGENYGYTF. The DNA for the CDR3 is TGTGCCAGCACCTCCTGGGGGGAAAACTATGGCTACACCTTC.

In its sample, this clonotype was seen many times. The gene calls are TRBV24-1 and TRBJ1-2, with 7 bases lining up with TRBD1. V shed 5 bases, J shed 6 bases, and the junction held 2 bases outside the gene matches. Germline assignment: CDR1 KGHDR and CDR2 SFDVKD. The CDR3 totals 12 residues. CDR3 sequence reads: CATSVTGDGYTF. In DNA, the CDR3 is TGTGCCACCAGTGTCACAGGGGATGGCTACACCTTC.

Remarks on this clonotype: Mismatch with germline at one junction end may stem from a read error. The V and J genes are TRBV11-2 and TRBJ1-3, with D unclear. The germline V gene has CDR1 SGHAT and CDR2 FQNNGV. The CDR3 contains 13 residues. The CDR3 spells CASSPLRENTIHF. CDR3 nucleotide sequence: TGTGCCAGCAGCCCCCTTAGAGAAAACACCATACATTTT.

This clonotype was recorded many times. The V and J genes are TRBV27 and TRBJ2-7, with TRBD2 identical over 8 bases. This CDR3 region has 16 residues. V dropped 5 bases and J dropped 7; count of bases not matched to a gene: 16. The germline gives CDR1 MNHEY, CDR2 SMNVEV (reference sequence). The CDR3, as DNA: TGTGCCAGCAGTCCCGTCAAGCGGGGGACCCCTGAGGAGCAGTACTTC. Translating gives CASSPVKRGTPEEQYF.

There are many counts of this clonotype. J is TRBJ1-2 and V is TRBV27; D ambiguous. The germline CDR1 and CDR2 sequences are MNHEY and SMNVEV (reference sequence). V was clipped by 2 bases and J by 4 bases, with 8 bases between them. The CDR3 runs 13 residues. The CDR3 bases are TGTGCCAGCAGTTTACAGGATGGCTATGGCTACACCTTC. This encodes CASSLQDGYGYTF.

There are many counts of this clonotype. The rearrangement uses TRBV28 and TRBJ2-7; 8 bases match TRBD1. The CDR3 runs 14 residues. Germline CDR1 and CDR2: MDHEN and SYDVKM. The V gene end was trimmed by 5 bases and the J gene end by 3 bases; junction bases not matched to a gene: 6. CDR3 sequence reads: CASSPPGQVYEQYF. Here the CDR3 DNA reads TGTGCCAGCAGTCCCCCGGGACAGGTCTACGAGCAGTACTTC.